This TCR beta chain was sequenced during a study of cytomegalovirus exposure and HLA in healthy donors. Findings and caveats of the study: By HLA locus, TCR association rates varied in a later analysis, with DRB1 showing the most and HLA-C the fewest. When presence/absence was analysed, sequencing depth was taken to be roughly uniform across donors. Previous analysis showed most TCR beta V segments were productive about 87% or about 30% of the time.

The germline V gene has CDR1 MDHEN and CDR2 SYDVKM. Trimming removed 5 bases from V and 2 bases from J, with 13 bases in between. The CDR3 is 15 residues long. As concerns this clone: The antigen is unknown.

PCR involved 60 Vbeta and 13 Jbeta primers. TCRdb's table, derived via immunoSEQ multiplex PCR, lists solely in-frame clones and lacks some. Here the sample spans around 19,000 clones, about 80% being singletons. The sample was PBMCs. The chain joins TRBV28 to TRBJ1-5; TRBD1 might be the D (5 bases). The receptor comes from a human donor in good health. Here the CDR3 reads CASSPAGSRNQPQHF. The CDR3 DNA follows: TGTGCCAGCAGTCCCGCAGGGTCCCGCAATCAGCCCCAGCATTTT.